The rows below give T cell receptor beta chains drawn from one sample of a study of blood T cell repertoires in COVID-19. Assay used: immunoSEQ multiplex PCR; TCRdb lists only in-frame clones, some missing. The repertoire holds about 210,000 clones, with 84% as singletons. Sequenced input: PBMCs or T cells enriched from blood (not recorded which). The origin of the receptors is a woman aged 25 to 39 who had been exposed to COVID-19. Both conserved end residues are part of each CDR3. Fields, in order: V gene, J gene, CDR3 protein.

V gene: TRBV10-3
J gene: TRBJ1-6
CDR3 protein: CAISRSGGNSPLHF

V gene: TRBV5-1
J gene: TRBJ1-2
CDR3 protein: CASSLSSGTGEVYGYTF

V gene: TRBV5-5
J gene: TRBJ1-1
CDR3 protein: CASSLVPVTEAFF

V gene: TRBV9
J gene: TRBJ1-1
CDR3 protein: CASSVGTGGGTEAFF

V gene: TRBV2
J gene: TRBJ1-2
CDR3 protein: CASREGQGGYYGYTF

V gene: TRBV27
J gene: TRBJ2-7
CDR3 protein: CASSSLDRRYEQYF

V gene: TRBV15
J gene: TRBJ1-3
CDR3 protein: CATSRGQGSGNTIYF

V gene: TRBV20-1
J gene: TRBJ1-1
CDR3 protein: CSALENPEAFF

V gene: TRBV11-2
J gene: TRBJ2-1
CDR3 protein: CASSLAPSESGLLYNEQFF

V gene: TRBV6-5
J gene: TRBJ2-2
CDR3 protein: CASRSVAGGELFF

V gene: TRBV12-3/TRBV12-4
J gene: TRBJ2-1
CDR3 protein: CASSDGLGAEQFF

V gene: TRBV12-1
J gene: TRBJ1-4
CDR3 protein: CASSFASGGSLMDEKLFF

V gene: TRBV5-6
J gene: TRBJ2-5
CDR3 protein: CASSLTGGETQYF

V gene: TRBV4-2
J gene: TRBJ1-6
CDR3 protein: CASSPPRGVGGHSPLHF

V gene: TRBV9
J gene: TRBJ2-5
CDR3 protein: CASSDRGRETQYF

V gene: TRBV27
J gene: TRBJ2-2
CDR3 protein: CASSRDLSNTGELFF